What follows is one T cell receptor (beta chain) and its context. Its antigen is unknown. TCRdb redid the calling of the RT-PCR reads with MiXCR, one entry per CDR3 protein. The data show approximately 570,000 distinct CDR3 sequences, about 8% seen once. This entry is derived from a study of response to subunit inactivated influenza vaccine. The study's findings and limits: New T cells are recruited in small numbers by each seasonal influenza vaccination, according to the authors' suggestion.

Deletions cut 2 bases from V and 4 bases from J, with 14 bases between. CDR1 ENHRY and CDR2 SYGVKD come from the germline V gene. There are 15 residues in the CDR3. The gene calls are TRBV10-3 and TRBJ2-5; D may be TRBD1 or TRBD2 (5 bases each). This receptor was identified in a man aged 45-69 years who received an inactivated influenza vaccine. Sequencing was performed on PBMCs from blood, taken roughly 24 months after vaccination. The CDR3 here is CAISENGALGETQYF. The DNA of the CDR3 is TGTGCCATCAGTGAGAACGGGGCGTTAGGAGAGACCCAGTACTTC.